This passage covers 18 T cell receptor beta chains from one sample sequenced in a study of blood T cell repertoires in COVID-19. TCRdb's table, derived via immunoSEQ multiplex PCR, lists solely in-frame clones and lacks some. The data contain a few hundred thousand clones, roughly 88% of them singletons. The specimen sequenced was peripheral blood. The receptors stem from a woman in her forties or fifties with active or convalescent COVID-19.

Here the CDR3 reads CASRPLGTGSEPEQFF. The CDR3 nucleotides read TGTGCCAGTAGACCTCTAGGGACAGGGAGTGAGCCTGAGCAGTTCTTC. The chain carries TRBV19 and TRBJ2-1; 9 bases agree with TRBD1. The V gene's germline CDR1 is LNHDA and CDR2 SQIVND (reference sequence). This CDR3 region has 16 residues. V lost 6 bases to trimming and J lost 9 bases; unmatched junction nucleotides: 15.

V gene TRBV7-8 combines with J gene TRBJ2-5; D gene ambiguous. V lost 5 bases, J lost 0 bases, and 7 bases lay in between. Germline lookup yields CDR1 SGHVS and CDR2 FQNEAQ. The CDR3 is 13 amino acids. The CDR3 region has the DNA TGTGCCAGCAGCCCAGACTACCAAGAGACCCAGTACTTC. Its translation: CASSPDYQETQYF.

The J gene is TRBJ2-7, the V gene TRBV28; a weak D match, TRBD1 (6 bases). V dropped 3 bases and J dropped 3 bases, with 15 bases sitting between them. Germline CDR1 MDHEN, CDR2 SYDVKM. CDR3 size: 15 residues. The DNA for the CDR3 is TGTGCCAGCAGTTTTGAGTACAGGGAGATCTACGAGCAGTACTTC. Protein sequence: CASSFEYREIYEQYF.

CDR3 coding DNA: TGTGCCAGCAGTGCACTAGCGGAAGGAGGTGATGAGCAGTTCTTC. Amino acids: CASSALAEGGDEQFF. V gene TRBV6-4 combines with J gene TRBJ2-1; 8 nucleotides agree with TRBD2. This CDR3 has 15 residues. The germline V gene encodes CDR1 MRHNA and CDR2 SNTAGT. The V and J ends lost 4 bases and 8 bases, in that order; junction bases with no gene match: 10.

This chain uses TRBV4-1 with TRBJ2-7; TRBD1 matches 10 bases. The V gene's germline CDR1 is MGHRA and CDR2 YSYEKL. This CDR3 is built from 16 residues. Trimming took 1 base from V and 2 from J; bases not matched to a gene: 5. DNA of the CDR3: TGCGCCAGCAGCCAAGCACCGGGACAGGGGCCCTACGAGCAGTACTTC. Amino acids: CASSQAPGQGPYEQYF.

This clone has just a few counts. The gene calls are TRBV4-3 and TRBJ2-1; no firm D call. The CDR3 consists of 15 residues. Per the germline V gene, CDR1 is LGHNA and CDR2 is YSLEER. Trimming cost V 0 bases and J 4 bases, with 10 bases left between them. In DNA, the CDR3 is TGCGCCAGCAGCCAAGATAGTTCCGCTTACAATGAGCAGTTCTTC. Translated, it gives CASSQDSSAYNEQFF.

This clone was recorded a few times. The chain uses TRBV10-3 and TRBJ1-3, with D unclear. This CDR3 has 13 amino acids. The V end lost 8 bases, the J end lost 2 bases, and 10 bases lay between the germline ends. Germline CDR1 is ENHRY and CDR2 is SYGVKD. In DNA, the CDR3 is TGTGCCATCGGCGGGCCCACTGGAAACACCATATATTTT. It codes for CAIGGPTGNTIYF.

V usage is TRBV28 and J usage is TRBJ1-2; TRBD1 might be the D (6 bases). V shed 4 bases and J shed 3 bases, with 12 bases lying between them. Germline V gene lookup returns CDR1 MDHEN and CDR2 SYDVKM. CDR3 size: 14 residues. CDR3 protein: CASSSQGLDYGYTF. The CDR3 region has the DNA TGTGCCAGCAGTTCCCAGGGGTTAGACTATGGCTACACCTTC.

This clone was detected a few times. This CDR3 is also generated by other DNA sequences in the sample. The rearrangement joins TRBV18 to TRBJ1-1, with 8 positions matching TRBD1. CDR3 length equals 14 residues. The trim removed 1 base at V and 3 bases at J, leaving 1 base unmatched. CDR1 is KGHSH, CDR2 LQKENI, per germline. The CDR3 is CASSPLDRDTEAFF. CDR3 DNA sequence: TGTGCCAGCTCACCACTGGACAGGGACACTGAAGCTTTCTTT.

The chain recombines TRBV4-2 with TRBJ2-7, with 14 positions matching TRBD2. The CDR3 runs 18 residues. In germline, CDR1 is LGHNA, CDR2 YNFKEQ. V was clipped by 0 bases and J by 7 bases; unmatched bases: 11. The CDR3 loop reads CASSQEPTSGRASTEQYF. In DNA form, the CDR3 reads TGTGCCAGCAGCCAAGAGCCGACTAGCGGGAGGGCCTCTACGGAGCAGTACTTC.

This sequence joins TRBV29-1 and TRBJ2-7; 9 bases are shared with TRBD2. Germline V lookup: CDR1 SQVTM, CDR2 ANQGSEA. This CDR3 comprises 14 residues. Unmatched junction bases numbered 12, after V lost 6 bases and J lost 6 bases. CDR3 coding DNA: TGCAGCGTCGGCGACCTAGCGGGATGGTCCGAGCAGTACTTC. It specifies CSVGDLAGWSEQYF.

The chain employs TRBV28 and TRBJ2-7; D might be TRBD1 (6 bases). Trimming pared 7 bases from V and 3 bases from J, leaving 13 bases between. The CDR3 runs to 13 residues. Germline CDR1 is MDHEN and CDR2 is SYDVKM. This CDR3 reads CASTPTGNYEQYF. DNA of the CDR3: TGTGCCAGCACCCCCACAGGGAACTACGAGCAGTACTTC.

The chain is built from TRBV6-6 and TRBJ1-5, with 9 bases lining up with TRBD1. CDR1 and CDR2 from the germline V gene are MNHNY and SVGAGI (reference sequence). V dropped 7 bases and J dropped 7; count of bases not matched to a gene: 8. The CDR3 has 14 residues. The CDR3, as DNA: TGTGCCAGCACCCGAGGGACAGGGAACCAGCCCCAGCATTTT. Amino acid sequence: CASTRGTGNQPQHF.

This clone was detected only once. The chain has TRBV11-2 and TRBJ1-1; D remains ambiguous. Germline CDR1 and CDR2: SGHAT and FQNNGV. This CDR3 comprises 15 residues. With 2 bases removed from V and 1 base from J, the gap between germline ends came to 11 bases. The DNA of the CDR3 is TGTGCCAGCAGCTTAATTACTGCCTCGAACACTGAAGCTTTCTTT. It is translated as CASSLITASNTEAFF.

The V call is TRBV7-3, the J call TRBJ1-1, with TRBD1 as a possible D gene (6 bases). Germline V gene sequence: CDR1 SGHTA, CDR2 FQGTGA. V lost 2 bases and J lost 3, with 13 bases in between. The CDR3 length is 15 residues. The CDR3: CASSLFGQKDTEAFF. The CDR3 DNA follows: TGTGCCAGCAGCTTATTTGGACAGAAAGACACTGAAGCTTTCTTT.

The gene calls are TRBV5-1 and TRBJ1-6, with 10 bases identical to TRBD1. CDR1 SGHRS and CDR2 YFSETQ come from the germline V gene. This CDR3 has 16 amino acids. Trimming took 4 bases from V and 6 from J; bases not matched to a gene: 7. CDR3 amino acids: CASSLRQGAGNSPLHF. The CDR3 nucleotides are TGCGCCAGCAGCCTCAGACAGGGGGCTGGTAATTCACCCCTCCACTTT. Full variable domain (missing parts from reference TRBV5-1 and TRBJ1-6): KAGVTQTPRYLIKTRGQQVTLSCSPISGHRSVSWYQQTPGQGLQFLFEYFSETQRNKGNFPGRFSGRQFSNSRSEMNVSTLELGDSALYLCASSLRQGAGNSPLHFGNGTRLTVT.

In its sample, this clone was seen a few times. This sample includes further DNA sequences coding for the same CDR3. This chain links TRBV27 with TRBJ1-1; 9 nucleotides align to TRBD1. The CDR3 has 15 residues. Germline V gives CDR1 MNHEY, CDR2 SMNVEV (reference sequence). Trimming at V came to 3 bases and at J to 4 bases, leaving 6 bases not matched to a gene. The CDR3 spells CASSLLQGAGTEAFF. CDR3 sequence (DNA): TGTGCCAGCAGTTTGTTACAGGGGGCGGGCACTGAAGCTTTCTTT.

The chain uses TRBV7-2 and TRBJ1-1; D not certain. This CDR3 comprises 11 residues. V gave up 1 base and J gave up 8 bases, with 5 bases separating them. Germline-derived CDR1 and CDR2 are SGHTA and FQGNSA. This CDR3 reads CASSLGREAFF. The CDR3, as DNA: TGTGCCAGCAGCTTAGGGCGGGAAGCTTTCTTT.